Listed below are T cell receptor beta chains from one sample, sequenced in a study of radiotherapy plus CTLA-4 blockade in lung cancer. Method: immunoSEQ multiplex PCR; TCRdb's copy keeps in-frame clones and lacks some. There are around 80,000 clones in the sample; just under 75% occur only once, and 9.5% to 10% lies in the top ten. This sample comprised peripheral blood, obtained from a patient treated with radiotherapy plus ipilimumab. All receptors come from a human donor with non-small cell lung cancer whose response to radiotherapy plus ipilimumab could not be evaluated. The CDR3 runs from the conserved cysteine through the conserved F or W. A D gene is named only where the DNA matches it firmly. Only some rows state a clone size, as once, few, many or a class for expanded clones.

d_gene: NA
v_gene: TRBV30
abundance: NA
j_gene: TRBJ2-7
CDR3nt: TGTGCCTGGAGTGTAACCGGGAGCCACGAGCAGTACTTC
CDR3aa: CAWSVTGSHEQYF

d_gene: TRBD1
v_gene: TRBV6-6
abundance: NA
j_gene: TRBJ1-6
CDR3nt: TGTGCCAGCAGCAGGGACAGGGAGCGGTCACCCCTCCACTTT
CDR3aa: CASSRDRERSPLHF

d_gene: NA
v_gene: TRBV11-2
abundance: NA
j_gene: TRBJ2-7
CDR3nt: TGTGCCAGCAGCCGGAACCGGGGGGCCCTTTACGAGCAGTACTTC
CDR3aa: CASSRNRGALYEQYF

d_gene: NA
v_gene: TRBV9
abundance: NA
j_gene: TRBJ2-7
CDR3nt: TGTGCCAGCAGCGTAGACCCCGGGATCGGCTACGAGCAGTACTTC
CDR3aa: CASSVDPGIGYEQYF

d_gene: NA
v_gene: TRBV6-1
abundance: few
j_gene: TRBJ1-2
CDR3nt: TGTGCCAGCAGTTCCACGGGGGAAAACTATGGCTACACCTTC
CDR3aa: CASSSTGENYGYTF

d_gene: NA
v_gene: TRBV6-1
abundance: NA
j_gene: TRBJ1-2
CDR3nt: TGTGCCAGCAGCGGGGGGGCGGTTCGAGGTGGCTACACCTTC
CDR3aa: CASSGGAVRGGYTF

d_gene: TRBD1
v_gene: TRBV19
abundance: NA
j_gene: TRBJ1-5
CDR3nt: TGTGCCAGTAGTACAGGACAGGGGCTAAGAAGTCAGCCCCAGCATTTT
CDR3aa: CASSTGQGLRSQPQHF

d_gene: NA
v_gene: TRBV11-2
abundance: NA
j_gene: TRBJ1-5
CDR3nt: TGTGCCAGCAGCTTAGGGACTAAAAGGAGCAATCAGCCCCAGCATTTT
CDR3aa: CASSLGTKRSNQPQHF

d_gene: NA
v_gene: TRBV7-9
abundance: NA
j_gene: TRBJ2-1
CDR3nt: TGTGCCAGCAGCTTACTCAGCGAGAGCTCCTACAATGAGCAGTTCTTC
CDR3aa: CASSLLSESSYNEQFF

d_gene: TRBD2
v_gene: TRBV5-1
abundance: NA
j_gene: TRBJ2-1
CDR3nt: TGCGCCAGCAGCCCCTGGAGGCTAGCGGAAAGCTCCTACAATGAGCAGTTCTTC
CDR3aa: CASSPWRLAESSYNEQFF

d_gene: NA
v_gene: TRBV18
abundance: NA
j_gene: TRBJ1-1
CDR3nt: TGTGCCAGCTCATCGTCCCCCAGCACTGAAGCTTTCTTT
CDR3aa: CASSSSPSTEAFF

d_gene: NA
v_gene: TRBV15
abundance: NA
j_gene: TRBJ1-1
CDR3nt: TGTGCCACCAGGGCCATGGAGGGCGAGAACACTGAAGCTTTCTTT
CDR3aa: CATRAMEGENTEAFF

d_gene: NA
v_gene: TRBV5-1
abundance: NA
j_gene: TRBJ2-3
CDR3nt: TGCGCCAGCAGCTTGGCCATAGGACAGAGCACAGATACGCAGTATTTT
CDR3aa: CASSLAIGQSTDTQYF

d_gene: NA
v_gene: TRBV18
abundance: NA
j_gene: TRBJ2-2
CDR3nt: TGTGCCAGCTCACCGCGACATGCATCATACTCGAACACCGGGGAGCTGTTTTTT
CDR3aa: CASSPRHASYSNTGELFF

d_gene: NA
v_gene: TRBV4-1
abundance: NA
j_gene: TRBJ1-1
CDR3nt: TGCGCCAGCAGCCAAGGTTCCGGGGACACTGAAGCTTTCTTT
CDR3aa: CASSQGSGDTEAFF

d_gene: TRBD1
v_gene: TRBV7-9
abundance: NA
j_gene: TRBJ1-1
CDR3nt: TGTGCCAGCATCCAGTGGGAAGGGGGCGTCAGGACTGAAGCTTTCTTT
CDR3aa: CASIQWEGGVRTEAFF

d_gene: TRBD1
v_gene: TRBV18
abundance: NA
j_gene: TRBJ1-4
CDR3nt: TGTGCCAGCTCACCACCGTTGGGACAGGGGGCAGAAAAACTGTTTTTT
CDR3aa: CASSPPLGQGAEKLFF

d_gene: NA
v_gene: TRBV5-1
abundance: NA
j_gene: TRBJ1-2
CDR3nt: TGCGCCAGCGGACCGGGGGGCTATGGCTACACCTTC
CDR3aa: CASGPGGYGYTF

d_gene: NA
v_gene: TRBV30
abundance: NA
j_gene: TRBJ1-2
CDR3nt: TGTGCCTGGAGTGTGTATGGGAGGAAGGACTATGGCTACACCTTC
CDR3aa: CAWSVYGRKDYGYTF

d_gene: TRBD1
v_gene: TRBV28
abundance: NA
j_gene: TRBJ1-2
CDR3nt: TGTGCCAGCAGTTCCCCCGACAGGGTTCGCGGCTACACCTTC
CDR3aa: CASSSPDRVRGYTF

d_gene: NA
v_gene: TRBV18
abundance: NA
j_gene: TRBJ1-2
CDR3nt: TGTGCCAGCTCACCCTCGGGATCCAACTATGGCTACACCTTC
CDR3aa: CASSPSGSNYGYTF

d_gene: NA
v_gene: TRBV2
abundance: NA
j_gene: TRBJ1-2
CDR3nt: TGTGCCAGCAGTGTCCAGGTTTCTGGCTACACCTTC
CDR3aa: CASSVQVSGYTF

d_gene: NA
v_gene: TRBV13
abundance: NA
j_gene: TRBJ2-2
CDR3nt: TGTGCCAGCAGCTTATTAGAGGGGACAAACACCGGGGAGCTGTTTTTT
CDR3aa: CASSLLEGTNTGELFF

d_gene: NA
v_gene: TRBV29-1
abundance: once
j_gene: TRBJ1-3
CDR3nt: TGCAGCGCCTCGGGGGAGGGTGGATCTGGAAACACCATATATTTT
CDR3aa: CSASGEGGSGNTIYF

d_gene: NA
v_gene: TRBV5-1
abundance: NA
j_gene: TRBJ1-5
CDR3nt: TGCGCCAGCAGCTTCGACAGCCTAAATCAGCCCCAGCATTTT
CDR3aa: CASSFDSLNQPQHF

d_gene: NA
v_gene: TRBV13
abundance: NA
j_gene: TRBJ1-5
CDR3nt: TGTGCCAGCAGCTTACACCCGGCGGGTCAGCCCCAGCATTTT
CDR3aa: CASSLHPAGQPQHF

d_gene: NA
v_gene: TRBV6-5
abundance: NA
j_gene: TRBJ1-1
CDR3nt: TGTGCCAGCACCTCCAGCAGGGAGAACACTGAAGCTTTCTTT
CDR3aa: CASTSSRENTEAFF

d_gene: TRBD1
v_gene: TRBV19
abundance: NA
j_gene: TRBJ2-7
CDR3nt: TGTGCCAGTAGTCCTGGGACAGTCTCCTACGAGCAGTACTTC
CDR3aa: CASSPGTVSYEQYF

d_gene: NA
v_gene: TRBV7-2
abundance: NA
j_gene: TRBJ1-2
CDR3nt: TGTGCCAGCAGCTCCGCCCCGCAGGGCGCCTATGGCTACACCTTC
CDR3aa: CASSSAPQGAYGYTF

d_gene: NA
v_gene: TRBV7-3
abundance: few
j_gene: TRBJ2-2
CDR3nt: TGTGCCAGCAGCTTAGACAGGGGGGAGCTGTTTTTT
CDR3aa: CASSLDRGELFF

d_gene: NA
v_gene: TRBV10-3
abundance: NA
j_gene: TRBJ2-3
CDR3nt: TGTGCCATCAGTGAAGGGACTGGCCCTGATACGCAGTATTTT
CDR3aa: CAISEGTGPDTQYF

d_gene: TRBD1
v_gene: TRBV28
abundance: few
j_gene: TRBJ2-7
CDR3nt: TGTGCCAGCAGTCCGAACACTGGGCCCGGGACAGGCAGGGGCGAGCAGTACTTC
CDR3aa: CASSPNTGPGTGRGEQYF

d_gene: TRBD2
v_gene: TRBV11-3
abundance: NA
j_gene: TRBJ2-7
CDR3nt: TGTGCCAGCAGCTTACCTCGGTCTAGCGGGAGGTCTTACGAGCAGTACTTC
CDR3aa: CASSLPRSSGRSYEQYF

d_gene: NA
v_gene: TRBV30
abundance: NA
j_gene: TRBJ2-6
CDR3nt: TGTGCCTGGAGTGTACAGGGACCTGGGGCCAACGTCCTGACTTTC
CDR3aa: CAWSVQGPGANVLTF

d_gene: TRBD1
v_gene: TRBV28
abundance: NA
j_gene: TRBJ2-2
CDR3nt: TGTGCCAGCACCCCCACGACAGGGTCGGACACCGGGGAGCTGTTTTTT
CDR3aa: CASTPTTGSDTGELFF

d_gene: NA
v_gene: TRBV6-6
abundance: NA
j_gene: TRBJ2-7
CDR3nt: TGTGCCAGCAGTTACATGTACAGGGTGTCCTACGAGCAGTACTTC
CDR3aa: CASSYMYRVSYEQYF

d_gene: NA
v_gene: TRBV14
abundance: NA
j_gene: TRBJ1-4
CDR3nt: TGTGCCAGCAGCCAATTGGGACTGAATAATGAAAAACTGTTTTTT
CDR3aa: CASSQLGLNNEKLFF

d_gene: TRBD1
v_gene: TRBV6-1
abundance: many
j_gene: TRBJ2-3
CDR3nt: TGTGCCAGCAGTGGGGACAGGGAGGGTACGCAGTATTTT
CDR3aa: CASSGDREGTQYF

d_gene: NA
v_gene: TRBV4-3
abundance: once
j_gene: TRBJ2-7
CDR3nt: TGCGCCAGCAGCCTCAACTGGGGGGGTACTCGGGACGGGACATCCTACGAGCAGTACTTC
CDR3aa: CASSLNWGGTRDGTSYEQYF